The 24 T cell receptor beta chains below come from one sample, sequenced in a study of early T cells in non-severe SARS-CoV-2 infection. TCRdb recomputed calls from the 5' RACE reads with MiXCR, one row per CDR3 protein. The sample consists of 60,000 to 65,000 distinct CDR3 sequences, more than 7% of them appearing once. This specimen consisted of whole blood, obtained at baseline. Receptors originate from an adult who was a healthcare worker with PCR-confirmed SARS-CoV-2 infection or an uninfected control (not recorded which).

This clonotype has a count of ten or more. The chain is built from TRBV14 and TRBJ1-6; perhaps TRBD1 as D (5 bases). The CDR3 sequence is 14 residues long. In germline, CDR1 is SGHDN, CDR2 FVKESK. V dropped 1 base and J dropped 8 bases, with 9 bases sitting between them. This chain's CDR3 is CASSQGREYSPLHF. DNA of the CDR3: TGTGCCAGCAGCCAAGGCAGGGAATATTCACCCCTCCACTTT.

This clonotype was counted many times. The J gene is TRBJ2-1, the V gene TRBV29-1; 7 bases fit TRBD2. Per the germline V gene, CDR1 is SQVTM and CDR2 is ANQGSEA. The CDR3 covers 11 residues. CDR3 coding DNA: TGCAGTATGGGGGGGAGTCGTGAGCAGTTCTTC. Its protein product is CSMGGSREQFF.

This clonotype was recorded many times. The chain joins TRBV18 to TRBJ2-5; no reliable D call. CDR3 length: 14 amino acids. Germline V gene sequence: CDR1 KGHSH, CDR2 LQKENI. V was trimmed by 5 bases and J by 0 bases, leaving 10 bases between them. DNA for the CDR3: TGTGCCAGCTCAACCACCGAGTACCAAGAGACCCAGTACTTC. This encodes CASSTTEYQETQYF.

By share, this clonotype ranks as medium-sized. The V and J genes are TRBV7-9 and TRBJ1-4; TRBD1 matches 9 bases. CDR3 length: 15 residues. From germline, CDR1 is SEHNR and CDR2 FQNEAQ (reference sequence). The V segment lost 8 bases and the J segment 3 bases; nucleotides outside the gene matches: 7. In nucleotides, the CDR3 is TGTGCCAGCGGAGAGGGACAGGGAGCTAATGAAAAACTGTTTTTT. It is translated as CASGEGQGANEKLFF.

This clonotype was detected only a few times. V usage is TRBV7-2 and J usage is TRBJ2-4; TRBD2 matches 12 bases. Germline V lookup: CDR1 SGHTA, CDR2 FQGNSA. The CDR3 length is 17 residues. J lost 2 bases, V lost 8 bases, and 10 bases had no gene match. The chain's CDR3 is CASGPRLAGASKNIQYF. CDR3 nucleotide sequence: TGTGCCAGCGGACCACGACTAGCGGGAGCTTCCAAAAACATTCAGTACTTC.

This clonotype was found many times. This chain uses TRBV7-8 with TRBJ2-3; D may be TRBD2 (5 bases). The CDR3 spans 12 residues. V lost 2 bases and J 7 bases, leaving 7 bases between the germline ends. The germline gives CDR1 SGHVS, CDR2 FQNEAQ. The CDR3 region has the DNA TGTGCCAGCAGCTTATCGGGGAATACGCAGTATTTT. The encoded protein is CASSLSGNTQYF.

This clonotype has ten or more counts. The chain recombines TRBV7-6 with TRBJ2-5, with D perhaps given as TRBD1 or TRBD2 (5 bases each). CDR3 length: 14 amino acids. The germline V and J ends were trimmed by 4 bases and 9 bases, with 18 bases remaining between them. CDR1 is SGHVS and CDR2 is FNYEAQ in the germline V gene. The CDR3 here is CASSSRGQGSAQYF. The CDR3 nucleotides read TGTGCCAGCAGCTCCCGGGGCCAGGGTTCGGCCCAGTACTTC.

This clonotype was detected once. A read error may explain this, as a much larger clone is one base away. The CDR3 does not end in the conserved phenylalanine or tryptophan, so this is likely a read error. The chain has TRBV5-1 and TRBJ2-1; maybe TRBD2 (5 bases). Trimming took 0 bases from V and 3 from J, leaving 13 bases between them. This CDR3 region has 16 residues. The germline gives CDR1 SGHRS, CDR2 YFSETQ. The CDR3, as DNA: TGCGCCAGCAGCTTGGTAGGGCAGGACTTCTACAATGAGCAGTTCTCC. Protein product: CASSLVGQDFYNEQFS.

At least ten counts were recorded for this clonotype. The chain employs TRBV7-9 and TRBJ1-4; tentative D call: TRBD1 (5 bases). Trimming removed 5 bases at V and 7 bases at J, with 23 bases between. The germline CDR1 and CDR2 sequences are SEHNR and FQNEAQ (reference sequence). The CDR3 runs 17 residues. This CDR3 reads CASSPPIEGQEGEKLFF. The CDR3 region has the DNA TGTGCCAGCAGCCCACCCATAGAGGGGCAGGAGGGTGAAAAACTGTTTTTT.

This clonotype was seen ten or more times. This chain links TRBV20-1 with TRBJ2-3, with D uncertain. The germline V gene has CDR1 DFQATT and CDR2 SNEGSKA (reference sequence). The CDR3 is 14 amino acids. The germline V and J ends were trimmed by 4 bases and 3 bases, with 14 bases remaining between them. CDR3 sequence: CSATLPPTTDTQYF. DNA of the CDR3: TGCAGTGCTACCCTCCCTCCGACAACAGATACGCAGTATTTT.

Note on this clonotype: A read error may explain this, as a much larger clone is one base away. CDR3 DNA sequence: TGTGCCAGCAGTCGGACAGGCTACGAGCAGTACTTC. Amino acids: CASSRTGYEQYF. The chain recombines TRBV12-3 or TRBV12-4 with TRBJ2-7; 7 positions agree with TRBD1. The V and J ends lost 5 bases and 3 bases, in that order; junction bases with no gene match: 1. There are 12 residues in the CDR3.

This clonotype was observed a handful of times. The chain joins TRBV19 to TRBJ2-1; D unresolved. V lost 3 bases to trimming and J lost 0 bases, with 9 bases between them. The CDR3 runs 15 residues. The germline V gene has CDR1 LNHDA and CDR2 SQIVND (reference sequence). The CDR3 coding sequence is TGTGCCAGTAGTATTCAACCCCCCTCCTACAATGAGCAGTTCTTC. Encoded protein: CASSIQPPSYNEQFF.

This clonotype showed up many times. This sequence joins TRBV7-8 and TRBJ2-3, with 9 bases fitting TRBD2. CDR3 length: 16 residues. CDR1 and CDR2 (germline): SGHVS, FQNEAQ. V shed 2 bases and J 3 bases; nucleotides not matched to a gene: 6. For the CDR3, the DNA is TGTGCCAGCAGCTTATTAGCTAGCGGGGTGACAGATACGCAGTATTTT. Protein product: CASSLLASGVTDTQYF.

Here the CDR3 reads CSARDRRRGNTEAFF. The CDR3 DNA is TGCAGTGCTAGAGATCGGCGAAGGGGGAACACTGAAGCTTTCTTT. The gene calls are TRBV20-1 and TRBJ1-1, with D tentatively TRBD1 (5 bases). From germline, CDR1 is DFQATT and CDR2 SNEGSKA (reference sequence). Trimming took 0 bases from V and 1 from J, leaving 12 bases between them. This CDR3 is built from 15 residues.

The chain couples TRBV30 to TRBJ2-3; tentative D call: TRBD2 (5 bases). The CDR3 sequence is 15 residues long. V lost 1 base to trimming and J lost 3 bases, with 14 bases between them. Per the germline V gene, CDR1 is GTSNPN and CDR2 is SVGIG (reference sequence). The CDR3 nucleotides read TGTGCCTGGAGTGAAACACTCGAGGGAACAGATACGCAGTATTTT. It specifies CAWSETLEGTDTQYF.

J is TRBJ2-1 and V is TRBV6-5; D perhaps matches TRBD1 (7 bases). Germline-derived CDR1 and CDR2 are MNHEY and SVGAGI. This CDR3 region has 16 residues. With 3 bases removed from V and 3 bases from J, the gap between germline ends came to 15 bases. The CDR3 loop is CASSYTQGGFYNEQFF. CDR3 in DNA: TGTGCCAGCAGTTATACCCAGGGGGGATTCTACAATGAGCAGTTCTTC.

This clonotype was counted at least ten times. CDR3 sequence reads: CASSQSLGSGNYGYTF. The CDR3 nucleotides read TGTGCCAGCAGCCAGTCTCTGGGCAGTGGAAACTATGGCTACACCTTC. The chain employs TRBV21-1 and TRBJ1-2. TRBV21-1 is recorded as a pseudogene. The CDR3 consists of 16 residues.

The chain carries TRBV4-1 and TRBJ2-5; D may be TRBD1 (5 bases). The length of the CDR3 is 14 residues. Trimming shortened V by 0 bases and J by 4 bases, and 9 bases separated the two germline ends. Germline CDR1 reads MGHRA; CDR2 reads YSYEKL. CDR3 coding DNA: TGCGCCAGCAGCCAAGATAGGCAGGGAGAGACCCAGTACTTC. Translation gives CASSQDRQGETQYF.

The chain recombines TRBV20-1 with TRBJ2-3; no definite D call. The germline V gene encodes CDR1 DFQATT and CDR2 SNEGSKA (reference sequence). V was clipped by 2 bases and J by 0 bases, with 15 bases between them. The CDR3 has 16 amino acids. The CDR3 region is CSARPIDQRSTDTQYF. CDR3 in DNA: TGCAGTGCTAGACCCATTGATCAGAGGAGCACAGATACGCAGTATTTT.

CDR3 coding DNA: TGTGCCAGTAGTACCACGCCCCGGGACAGGGGGCGAAGGGGCACCGGGGAGCTGTTTTTT. Translating it yields CASSTTPRDRGRRGTGELFF. The gene calls are TRBV19 and TRBJ2-2; 12 nucleotides align to TRBD1. Germline CDR1 is LNHDA and CDR2 is SQIVND (reference sequence). The CDR3 totals 20 residues. The junction had 16 bases not matched to a gene; V was cut back by 4 bases and J by 4 bases.

This clonotype was seen a handful of times. CDR3 region: CASSFSGAGGGYGYTF. As DNA, the CDR3 is TGTGCCAGCAGTTTTTCCGGGGCCGGTGGCGGCTATGGCTACACCTTC. The chain joins TRBV7-2 to TRBJ1-2; a possible D gene is TRBD1 (5 bases). V lost 6 bases to trimming and J lost 4 bases, with 21 bases between them. The CDR3 is 16 residues long. CDR1 is SGHTA and CDR2 is FQGNSA in the germline V gene.

This clonotype was counted only a few times. The chain carries TRBV6-6 and TRBJ1-5, with D uncertain. Germline CDR1 MNHNY, CDR2 SVGAGI (reference sequence). CDR3 length: 15 amino acids. Trimming stripped 5 bases from V and 6 bases from J, with 17 bases between. The CDR3 region is CASSPLDGIRQPQHF. DNA for the CDR3: TGTGCCAGCAGTCCTCTCGACGGCATCCGTCAGCCCCAGCATTTT.

The chain carries TRBV7-2 and TRBJ1-3; D is perhaps TRBD1 (5 bases). Germline V CDR1 and CDR2: SGHTA, FQGNSA. V was cut by 1 base and J by 4 bases, with 11 bases left in between. CDR3 length: 15 residues. The chain's CDR3 is CASSLVLGDGNTIYF. The DNA for the CDR3 is TGTGCCAGCAGCTTAGTATTAGGGGACGGAAACACCATATATTTT.

The chain combines TRBV4-1 with TRBJ2-7; possible D gene TRBD2, 6 bases. V was shortened by 0 bases and J by 0 bases, with 12 bases between the two germline ends. This CDR3 contains 16 residues. Germline CDR1 reads MGHRA; CDR2 reads YSYEKL. The CDR3 coding sequence is TGCGCCAGCAGCCAAGATGGGGCTAGCGCCTCCTACGAGCAGTACTTC. It translates to CASSQDGASASYEQYF.